The 19 T cell receptor beta chains listed next were all sequenced from one sample in a study of memory CD4+ T cells and cytomegalovirus serostatus. Profiling relied on immunoSEQ multiplex PCR, and the TCRdb table lists in-frame clones only, not all of them. Found here are about 56,000 clones, around 79% of them singletons; the top ten hold 2% to 3%. Single viable CD3+CD4+CD8-CD45RO+ cells were sorted as the memory CD4+ T cells. Source material: memory CD4+ T cells from blood. Source of these receptors: an adult in good health and CMV-seropositive.

The rearrangement links TRBV5-1 to TRBJ1-2, with D uncertain. From germline, CDR1 is SGHRS and CDR2 YFSETQ. The CDR3 spans 14 residues. Trimming shortened V by 4 bases and J by 9 bases, and 19 bases separated the two germline ends. CDR3 coding DNA: TGCGCCAGCAGCCTTGATACAGCCCCATCCAGCTACACCTTC. Protein sequence: CASSLDTAPSSYTF. The full variable domain, completed using reference TRBV5-1 and TRBJ1-2, is KAGVTQTPRYLIKTRGQQVTLSCSPISGHRSVSWYQQTPGQGLQFLFEYFSETQRNKGNFPGRFSGRQFSNSRSEMNVSTLELGDSALYLCASSLDTAPSSYTFGSGTRLTVV.

The chain couples TRBV6-1 to TRBJ2-5; D perhaps matches TRBD1 (5 bases). The germline gives CDR1 MNHNS, CDR2 SASEGT. The V and J ends lost 3 bases and 3 bases respectively, with 8 bases between them. The CDR3 has 13 amino acids. The CDR3 loop is CASSEWGEETQYF. The CDR3 nucleotides read TGTGCCAGCAGTGAGTGGGGCGAAGAGACCCAGTACTTC.

The genes are TRBV27 and TRBJ2-3, with D unresolved. Germline values: CDR1 MNHEY, CDR2 SMNVEV (reference sequence). The CDR3 covers 14 residues. Trimming took 6 bases from V and 5 from J, leaving 15 bases between them. The CDR3 DNA reads TGTGCCAGCAGCTCCATTCTAGAGGTAGATACGCAGTATTTT. This sequence encodes CASSSILEVDTQYF.

The chain has TRBV28 and TRBJ1-2; D ambiguous. The CDR3 loop spans 12 amino acids. Germline CDR1 and CDR2: MDHEN and SYDVKM. Between the trimmed V and J ends, which lost 2 bases and 4 bases, there was a span of 5 bases. CDR3 DNA: TGTGCCAGCAGTTTAAGTATCTATGGCTACACCTTC. It is translated as CASSLSIYGYTF.

This sequence joins TRBV6-5 and TRBJ2-3, with a weak D call TRBD2 (6 bases). V was clipped by 6 bases and J by 7 bases, with 14 bases between them. This CDR3 is 13 amino acids long. Germline values: CDR1 MNHEY, CDR2 SVGAGI. CDR3 DNA: TGTGCCAGCAGCCGCCGGGACTCCCATACGCAGTATTTT. This gives the protein CASSRRDSHTQYF.

There are a few counts of this clone. The chain has TRBV5-1 and TRBJ2-2; D perhaps matches TRBD2 (6 bases). V lost 5 bases and J 5 bases, leaving 16 bases between the germline ends. This CDR3 contains 15 residues. Germline V lookup: CDR1 SGHRS, CDR2 YFSETQ. This CDR3 is CASRSPGVGTGELFF. CDR3 nucleotides: TGCGCCAGCAGGTCACCGGGAGTCGGGACCGGGGAGCTGTTTTTT.

This chain uses TRBV11-3 with TRBJ1-1; TRBD1 is a possible D gene (6 bases). Germline assignment: CDR1 SGHNT and CDR2 YENEEA. The CDR3 runs to 14 residues. Trimming removed 1 base at V and 1 base at J, with 7 bases between. CDR3 DNA: TGTGCCAGCAGCTTAGTCAGGGGGAACACTGAAGCTTTCTTT. Its protein is CASSLVRGNTEAFF.

The chain joins TRBV11-3 to TRBJ2-3, with D maybe TRBD2 (6 bases). The CDR3 contains 14 residues. Trimming shortened V by 4 bases and J by 1 base, and 9 bases separated the two germline ends. Germline lookup yields CDR1 SGHNT and CDR2 YENEEA. The CDR3 DNA follows: TGTGCCAGCAGCTCCCCGGGAGGCACAGATACGCAGTATTTT. This encodes CASSSPGGTDTQYF.

This clone is a singleton in its sample. The V and J genes are TRBV30 and TRBJ2-1, with D hard to call. This CDR3 has 12 residues. The germline CDR1 and CDR2 sequences are GTSNPN and SVGIG (reference sequence). V dropped 2 bases and J dropped 3 bases, with 5 bases sitting between them. The CDR3 DNA follows: TGTGCCTGGAGTCTTAACTACAATGAGCAGTTCTTC. Protein: CAWSLNYNEQFF.

CDR3 in amino acids: CASSEMNTEAFF. The DNA for the CDR3 is TGTGCCAGCAGTGAAATGAACACTGAAGCTTTCTTT. This chain links TRBV2 with TRBJ1-1; D unresolved. The germline V gene encodes CDR1 SNHLY and CDR2 FYNNEI. The CDR3 spans 12 residues. Deletions cut 2 bases from V and 0 bases from J, with 1 base between.

The chain is built from TRBV29-1 and TRBJ2-7, with D unclear. V was trimmed by 4 bases and J by 3 bases, leaving 13 bases between them. CDR1 and CDR2 from the germline V gene are SQVTM and ANQGSEA. This CDR3 contains 13 residues. CDR3 region: CSVVQSARYEQYF. The CDR3 DNA sequence: TGCAGCGTTGTACAGAGCGCCCGCTACGAGCAGTACTTC.

The V and J genes are TRBV5-1 and TRBJ1-2; 9 positions agree with TRBD1. J was trimmed by 8 bases and V by 1 base; bases with no gene match: 15. This CDR3 contains 17 residues. The germline V gene encodes CDR1 SGHRS and CDR2 YFSETQ. CDR3 residues: CASSLLGQGIEDKGYTF. The CDR3 nucleotides are TGCGCCAGCAGCTTGCTGGGACAGGGTATTGAAGACAAGGGCTACACCTTC. Complete variable domain (other parts from reference TRBV5-1 and TRBJ1-2): KAGVTQTPRYLIKTRGQQVTLSCSPISGHRSVSWYQQTPGQGLQFLFEYFSETQRNKGNFPGRFSGRQFSNSRSEMNVSTLELGDSALYLCASSLLGQGIEDKGYTFGSGTRLTVV.

The chain has TRBV4-1 and TRBJ2-7; 10 nucleotides match TRBD2. Germline assignment: CDR1 MGHRA and CDR2 YSYEKL. V trimming: 1 base; J trimming: 3 bases; junction bases outside the gene matches: 3. The CDR3 sequence is 15 residues long. Here the CDR3 DNA reads TGCGCCAGCAGCCAAGGGGGACTAGCGCTCTACGAGCAGTACTTC. Translating it yields CASSQGGLALYEQYF.

This clone was counted a single time. V and J are TRBV5-1 and TRBJ1-2; 10 positions agree with TRBD1. CDR3 length: 14 residues. CDR1 SGHRS and CDR2 YFSETQ come from the germline V gene. Trimming removed 4 bases from V and 6 bases from J; junction bases left unmatched: 6. The CDR3, as DNA: TGCGCCAGCAGCGGGACGACAGGGGGCCATGGCTACACCTTC. This encodes CASSGTTGGHGYTF.

V usage is TRBV1 and J usage is TRBJ2-3; the table's D call, TRBD2, was not checked against the DNA. TRBV1 is marked as a pseudogene. The CDR3 covers 16 residues. CDR3 sequence (DNA): TGCACCAGCAGCCAAGATCTGGGAGGAGAGGGAGGTACGCAGTATTTT. It translates to CTSSQDLGGEGGTQYF.

CDR3 protein: CAWSPTYSGNTIYF. The DNA for the CDR3 is TGTGCCTGGAGTCCCACCTACTCTGGAAACACCATATATTTT. The chain links TRBV30 to TRBJ1-3; D gene uncertain. The CDR3 loop spans 14 amino acids. Germline CDR1 reads GTSNPN; CDR2 reads SVGIG (reference sequence). V lost 2 bases to trimming and J lost 0 bases, with 8 bases between them.

V is TRBV4-2 and J is TRBJ2-5; a possible D gene is TRBD2 (6 bases). The CDR3 spans 14 residues. Trimming shortened V by 5 bases and J by 11 bases, and 21 bases separated the two germline ends. Germline-derived CDR1 and CDR2 are LGHNA and YNFKEQ. The CDR3 loop is CASSTPVGGTQQYF. CDR3 nucleotide sequence: TGTGCCAGCAGCACCCCCGTTGGAGGGACCCAACAGTACTTC.

The chain combines TRBV6-1 with TRBJ1-2; no clear D. CDR1 and CDR2 (germline): MNHNS, SASEGT. Trimming removed 4 bases at V and 5 bases at J, with 11 bases between. The CDR3 contains 13 residues. For the CDR3, the DNA is TGTGCCAGCAGTGTCGCCGACGAGTATGGCTACACCTTC. As protein: CASSVADEYGYTF.

The chain links TRBV30 to TRBJ1-2; D remains unclear. The CDR3 spans 13 residues. Germline loops: CDR1 GTSNPN, CDR2 SVGIG (reference sequence). With 6 bases removed from V and 8 bases from J, the gap between germline ends came to 19 bases. Here the CDR3 reads CACSHPQVRGYTF. CDR3 nucleotides: TGTGCCTGCTCACACCCTCAGGTGAGGGGCTACACCTTC. The full variable domain, in which reference TRBV30 and TRBJ1-2 provide the parts outside the CDR3, is SQTIHQWPATLVQPVGSPLSLECTVEGTSNPNLYWYRQAAGRGLQLLFYSVGIGQISSEVPQNLSASRPQDRQFILSSKKLLLSDSGFYLCACSHPQVRGYTFGSGTRLTVV.